This T cell receptor beta chain derives from a study of beta chain features in type 1 diabetes. Study observations and caveats: Whether TCRB rearrangement is influenced by HLA type went unresolved here. Shortening that was moderate but significant affected the TCRB CDR3s of Type 1 diabetes patients in all four CD4+ subsets.

What was sequenced were expressed TCRB transcripts, since all of the isolated RNA had been reverse transcribed. The protocol was immunoSEQ multiplex PCR, while the TCRdb copy is restricted to in-frame clones and leaves out a portion. The data contain over 200,000 clones, approximately 11% of them seen just once; the ten biggest clones take up around 0.015%. Trimming stripped 3 bases from V and 10 bases from J, with 10 bases between. This CDR3 has 13 amino acids. Germline V lookup: CDR1 SEHNR, CDR2 FQNEAQ (reference sequence). On this clone: The antigen is unknown.

The specimen sequenced was naive CD4+ T cells from blood. The gene calls are TRBV7-9 and TRBJ1-6; a weak D match, TRBD1 (5 bases). The TCR comes from a man between 25 and 39 years old with type 1 diabetes. This chain's CDR3 is CASSFGEGSPLHF. The CDR3 bases are TGTGCCAGCAGCTTCGGGGAGGGGTCACCCCTCCACTTT.